A single sample is the source of the 3 T cell receptor beta chains below, sequenced in a study of spatial heterogeneity in lung cancer. TCRdb fed the 5' RACE reads into MiXCR, producing one record per CDR3 protein. The data contain 20,000 to 25,000 distinct CDR3 sequences, just over 4.5% of them singletons. As to time point: sample taken at primary tumor resection. Unsorted whole RNA samples from tumor, nontumor lung or frozen PBMC were sequenced. The source was PBMCs, collected at surgery. The receptor source for this set is a male donor with early-stage non-small cell lung cancer.

This clonotype was observed many times. This sequence joins TRBV18 and TRBJ1-4; 9 bases line up with TRBD1. This CDR3 has 16 amino acids. V lost 4 bases, J lost 3 bases, and 6 bases stayed unmatched. Per germline, CDR1 KGHSH and CDR2 LQKENI. CDR3 region: CASSLQQGAANEKLFF. In nucleotides, the CDR3 is TGTGCCAGCTCACTTCAACAGGGGGCGGCTAATGAAAAACTGTTTTTT.

At least ten counts were recorded for this clonotype. The gene calls are TRBV2 and TRBJ2-3; D may be TRBD1 (6 bases). Germline-derived CDR1 and CDR2 are SNHLY and FYNNEI. The CDR3 is made up of 13 amino acids. Trimming removed 6 bases at V and 2 bases at J, with 9 bases between. The CDR3 DNA reads TGTGCCAGCAGCAGGGACAACACAGATACGCAGTATTTT. It yields the protein CASSRDNTDTQYF.

This clonotype is deemed medium-sized. The chain recombines TRBV12-5 with TRBJ2-5, with D unresolved. CDR1 is LGHNT and CDR2 is FRNRAP in the germline V gene. V lost 4 bases to trimming and J lost 2 bases, with 8 bases between them. This CDR3 is 13 amino acids long. CDR3 loop: CASGSGLQETQYF. CDR3 nucleotide sequence: TGTGCTAGTGGTTCAGGCCTTCAAGAGACCCAGTACTTC.